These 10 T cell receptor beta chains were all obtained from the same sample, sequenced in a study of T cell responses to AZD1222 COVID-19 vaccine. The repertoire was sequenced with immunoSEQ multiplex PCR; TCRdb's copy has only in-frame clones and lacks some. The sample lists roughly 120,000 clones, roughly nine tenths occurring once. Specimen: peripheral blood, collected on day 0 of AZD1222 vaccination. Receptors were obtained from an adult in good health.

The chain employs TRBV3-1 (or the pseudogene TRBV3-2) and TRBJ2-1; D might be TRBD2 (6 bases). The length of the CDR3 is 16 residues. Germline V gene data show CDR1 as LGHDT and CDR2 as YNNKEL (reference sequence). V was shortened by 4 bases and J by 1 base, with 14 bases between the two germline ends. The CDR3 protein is CASSPSGGYSYNEQFF. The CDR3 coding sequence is TGTGCCAGCAGCCCAAGTGGGGGGTATTCCTACAATGAGCAGTTCTTC.

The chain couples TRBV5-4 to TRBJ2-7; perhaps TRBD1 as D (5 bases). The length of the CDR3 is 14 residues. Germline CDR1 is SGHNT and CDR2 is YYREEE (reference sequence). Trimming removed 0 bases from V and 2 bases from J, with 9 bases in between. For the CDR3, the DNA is TGTGCCAGCAGCTTGGCAGGGTCCCCCTACGAGCAGTACTTC. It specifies CASSLAGSPYEQYF. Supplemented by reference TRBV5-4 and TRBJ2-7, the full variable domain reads ETGVTQSPTHLIKTRGQQVTLRCSSQSGHNTVSWYQQALGQGPQFIFQYYREEENGRGNFPPRFSGLQFPNYSSELNVNALELDDSALYLCASSLAGSPYEQYFGPGTRLTVT.

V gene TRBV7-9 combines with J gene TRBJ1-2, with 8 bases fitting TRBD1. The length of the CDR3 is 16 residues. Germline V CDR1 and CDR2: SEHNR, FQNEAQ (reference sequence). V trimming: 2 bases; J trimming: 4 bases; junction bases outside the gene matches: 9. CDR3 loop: CASSLPPGQESYGYTF. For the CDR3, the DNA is TGTGCCAGCAGCTTACCGCCGGGACAGGAGAGCTATGGCTACACCTTC.

The CDR3 reads CASSPGHNNSPLHF. The CDR3 region has the DNA TGTGCCAGCAGCCCGGGACATAATAATTCACCCCTCCACTTT. V and J are TRBV14 and TRBJ1-6, with a weak D call TRBD1 (6 bases). There are 14 residues in the CDR3. Germline values: CDR1 SGHDN, CDR2 FVKESK. V was pared by 4 bases and J by 5 bases, with 9 bases between.

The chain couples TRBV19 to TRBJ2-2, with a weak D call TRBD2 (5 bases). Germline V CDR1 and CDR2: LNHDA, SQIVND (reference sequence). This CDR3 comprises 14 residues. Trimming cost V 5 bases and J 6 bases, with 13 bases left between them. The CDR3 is CASSALVNPGELFF. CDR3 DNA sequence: TGTGCCAGTAGTGCACTAGTTAACCCCGGGGAGCTGTTTTTT.

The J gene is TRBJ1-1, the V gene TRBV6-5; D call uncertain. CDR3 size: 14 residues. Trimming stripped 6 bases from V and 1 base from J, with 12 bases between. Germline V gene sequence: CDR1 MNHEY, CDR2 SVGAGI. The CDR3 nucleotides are TGTGCCAGCAGAAGAGAGACCACGAACACTGAAGCTTTCTTT. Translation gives CASRRETTNTEAFF.

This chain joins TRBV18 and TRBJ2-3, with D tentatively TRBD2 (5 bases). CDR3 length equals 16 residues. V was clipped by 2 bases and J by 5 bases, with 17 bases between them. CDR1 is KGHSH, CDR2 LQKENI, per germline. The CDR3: CASSPRRLPSEDTQYF. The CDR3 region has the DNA TGTGCCAGCTCACCAAGGAGACTACCCTCAGAAGATACGCAGTATTTT.

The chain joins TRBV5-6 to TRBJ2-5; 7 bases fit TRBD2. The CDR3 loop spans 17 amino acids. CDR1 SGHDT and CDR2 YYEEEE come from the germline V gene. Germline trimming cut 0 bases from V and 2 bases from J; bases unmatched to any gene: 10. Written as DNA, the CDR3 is TGTGCCAGCAGCTTGGATATAGAGCGGGGCCTACAAGAGACCCAGTACTTC. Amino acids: CASSLDIERGLQETQYF.

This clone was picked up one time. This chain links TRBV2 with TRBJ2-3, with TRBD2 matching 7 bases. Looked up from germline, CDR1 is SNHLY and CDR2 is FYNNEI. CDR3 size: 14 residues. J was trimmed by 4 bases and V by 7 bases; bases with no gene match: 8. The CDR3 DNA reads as TGTGCCAGCATGAGGGAGGGTCGCGCAGATACGCAGTATTTT. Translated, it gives CASMREGRADTQYF.

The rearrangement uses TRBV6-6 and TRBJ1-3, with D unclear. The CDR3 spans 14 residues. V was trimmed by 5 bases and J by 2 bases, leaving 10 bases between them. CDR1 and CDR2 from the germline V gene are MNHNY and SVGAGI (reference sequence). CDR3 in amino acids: CASSLGSAGNTIYF. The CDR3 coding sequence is TGTGCCAGCAGTCTCGGAAGCGCTGGAAACACCATATATTTT.